Below, one TCR beta chain is given with its context. No antigen is known for it. PCR was performed using 60 Vbeta and 13 Jbeta primers. TCRdb keeps only in-frame clones here, not all; method: immunoSEQ multiplex PCR. Of about 130,000 clones listed, 75% to 90% were seen once; the top ten hold approximately 6%. The sample is drawn from a study of cytomegalovirus exposure and HLA in healthy donors. Germline CDR1 is SGHAT and CDR2 is FQNNGV. The CDR3 is made up of 15 amino acids. V lost 3 bases to trimming and J lost 3 bases; unmatched junction nucleotides: 4. Study-level points and caveats: Later analysis identified over 15,000 TCR beta sequences associated with HLA alleles, using a false discovery rate threshold of 0.05.

The TCR originated in a woman in her thirties or forties in good health and CMV-seropositive. This chain connects TRBV11-2 to TRBJ1-3, with TRBD1 matching 8 bases. The source material was PBMCs. The CDR3 DNA reads as TGTGCCAGCAGCTTTCTACAGGGGGGTGGAAACACCATATATTTT. This codes for CASSFLQGGGNTIYF.